These 3 T cell receptor beta chains came from one sample sequenced in a study of shared clonotypes between healthy human individuals (dated by TCRdb to the early 2020s). The receptor library was made with the immunoSEQ multiplex PCR assay. Sourced from immuneACCESS, this table was stored by TCRdb with only in-frame sequences that have V and J called. A share of the clones is absent; for the studies checked, an unresolved V gene accounts for under half, and the remainder has no known explanation. Recorded for this sample are 550,000 to 600,000 clones; around 78% of them occurred a single time. The ten largest clones capture about 12% of the sample. Source material: PBMCs. These receptor sequences come from a woman in her thirties or forties in good health. Some clones in this sample may be carry-over from other donors' samples.

V usage is TRBV28 and J usage is TRBJ2-6; TRBD1 is a possible D gene (5 bases). The CDR3 runs 16 residues. V lost 6 bases, J lost 0 bases, and 12 bases lay in between. The germline gives CDR1 MDHEN, CDR2 SYDVKM. The DNA of the CDR3 is TGTGCCAGCAGCCCCACAGGTAGCTCTGGGGCCAACGTCCTGACTTTC. Translating it yields CASSPTGSSGANVLTF.

This chain connects TRBV30 to TRBJ2-1; 7 nucleotides match TRBD2. The length of the CDR3 is 15 residues. CDR1 is GTSNPN, CDR2 SVGIG, per germline (reference sequence). J lost 5 bases, V lost 5 bases, and 12 bases had no gene match. The CDR3 nucleotides are TGTGCCTGGGCCAGCGGGGCGGGTCCCCACAATGAGCAGTTCTTC. Encoded protein: CAWASGAGPHNEQFF.

This clone was counted only a few times. The J gene is TRBJ1-1, the V gene TRBV11-3, with a possible D match to TRBD1 (6 bases). The CDR3 contains 14 residues. The V end lost 4 bases, the J end lost 1 base, and 10 bases lay between the germline ends. The germline CDR1 and CDR2 sequences are SGHNT and YENEEA. CDR3 coding DNA: TGTGCCAGCAGCTCCGGACAGCAGAACACTGAAGCTTTCTTT. Translated, it gives CASSSGQQNTEAFF.